The 18 T cell receptor beta chains listed next were all sequenced from one sample in a study of vaccination and CD4 T cells after COVID-19. These TCRs are of unknown antigen specificity. Treatment specified: roughly 10-day PBMC culture with coronavirus spike peptide pools or control peptides (ViraFEST assay). Scientists ran DNA taken from cultured CD4+ T cells through the Oncomine TCR Beta short-read assay for sequencing. Via MiXCR, TCRdb re-called the PCR reads, giving one row per CDR3 protein. Of approximately 15,000 distinct CDR3 sequences in the sample, 25% to 30% are singletons; the top ten hold less than 25%. The sample was cultured CD4+ T cells from blood. These receptors originate from a human donor with COVID-19.

This rearrangement joins TRBV20-1 to TRBJ2-3, with D tentatively TRBD2 (6 bases). The length of the CDR3 is 15 residues. CDR1 is DFQATT and CDR2 is SNEGSKA in the germline V gene (reference sequence). V dropped 3 bases and J dropped 3 bases, with 16 bases sitting between them. The CDR3 DNA sequence: TGCAGTGCTAGGGGGGGAGGCACCGGGACAGATACGCAGTATTTT. It specifies CSARGGGTGTDTQYF.

The V call is TRBV6-1, the J call TRBJ1-6, with 10 bases that match TRBD1. CDR3 size: 15 residues. Germline loops: CDR1 MNHNS, CDR2 SASEGT. Germline trimming cut 7 bases from V and 7 bases from J; bases unmatched to any gene: 7. CDR3 residues: CASTRQGALNSPLHF. CDR3 nucleotides: TGTGCCAGCACTCGACAGGGGGCCTTAAATTCACCCCTCCACTTT.

J is TRBJ1-5 and V is TRBV12-3 or TRBV12-4; 7 nucleotides match TRBD1. The trim removed 5 bases at V and 2 bases at J, leaving 3 bases unmatched. The CDR3 is 14 residues long. The CDR3 loop reads CASSRGQGNQPQHF. CDR3 sequence (DNA): TGTGCCAGCAGTCGAGGACAGGGCAATCAGCCCCAGCATTTT.

This clonotype was seen a few times. V gene TRBV6-1 combines with J gene TRBJ1-6, with D tentatively TRBD1 (5 bases). The CDR3 sequence is 13 residues long. The V gene's germline CDR1 is MNHNS and CDR2 SASEGT. Trimming shortened V by 8 bases and J by 7 bases, and 12 bases separated the two germline ends. CDR3 in amino acids: CASEGQGNSPLHF. The CDR3 DNA sequence: TGTGCCAGCGAGGGTCAGGGCAATTCACCCCTCCACTTT.

This clonotype was picked up a small number of times. V gene TRBV18 combines with J gene TRBJ1-2; D possibly corresponds to TRBD1 (5 bases). The CDR3 contains 13 residues. In germline, CDR1 is KGHSH, CDR2 LQKENI. V lost 1 base to trimming and J lost 13 bases, with 16 bases between them. As DNA, the CDR3 is TGTGCCAGCTCACCACGTCTTGAGGGGCGTCCCACCTTC. Translated, it gives CASSPRLEGRPTF.

The chain uses TRBV5-1 and TRBJ1-1; no clear D gene. The CDR3 loop spans 14 amino acids. Germline V gene sequence: CDR1 SGHRS, CDR2 YFSETQ. Trimming took 2 bases from V and 4 from J, leaving 12 bases between them. In nucleotides, the CDR3 is TGCGCCAGCAGCTTTCGGGGATCGGGCACTGAAGCTTTCTTT. Residues: CASSFRGSGTEAFF.

The chain is built from TRBV20-1 and TRBJ2-5, with 10 bases that match TRBD1. Trimming removed 4 bases from V and 5 bases from J; junction bases left unmatched: 7. CDR1 and CDR2 (germline): DFQATT, SNEGSKA (reference sequence). The CDR3 consists of 14 residues. The CDR3 nucleotides read TGCAGTGCTACCCATGACAGGGGGCGGGAGACCCAGTACTTC. Its translation is CSATHDRGRETQYF.

This clonotype turned up a few times. The V gene is TRBV15, the J gene TRBJ2-5; maybe TRBD1 (6 bases). Trimming took 8 bases from V and 1 from J, leaving 14 bases between them. The CDR3 consists of 14 residues. Germline V lookup: CDR1 LNHNV, CDR2 YYDKDF (reference sequence). In DNA form, the CDR3 reads TGTGCCACCGGGGGCAATGGGGGCCAAGAGACCCAGTACTTC. It yields the protein CATGGNGGQETQYF.

The CDR3 coding sequence is TGTGCCAGCAGCTCTTCCCGGGGACTAGCGGGGGGCCGAGAGCAGTTCTTC. Translating gives CASSSSRGLAGGREQFF. The chain couples TRBV7-6 to TRBJ2-1, with TRBD2 identical over 15 bases. The CDR3 extends over 17 amino acids. Germline CDR1 is SGHVS and CDR2 is FNYEAQ. J gave up 10 bases and V 4 bases, and 11 bases lay outside the gene matches. Looking up the rest from reference TRBV7-6 and TRBJ2-1 gives the full variable domain: GAGVSQSPRYKVTKRGQDVALRCDPISGHVSLYWYRQALGQGPEFLTYFNYEAQQDKSGLPNDRFSAERPEGSISTLTIQRTEQRDSAMYRCASSSSRGLAGGREQFFGPGTRLTVL.

The chain links TRBV10-1 to TRBJ2-1; a possible D gene is TRBD1 (6 bases). Germline assignment: CDR1 WNHNN and CDR2 SYGVQD (reference sequence). V was cut by 6 bases and J by 4 bases, with 13 bases left in between. This CDR3 contains 14 residues. The CDR3: CASSVGQSYNEQFF. The DNA for the CDR3 is TGCGCCAGCAGCGTTGGACAGAGTTACAATGAGCAGTTCTTC.

CDR3 region: CASSPAGTIQYF. CDR3 bases: TGTGCCAGCAGCCCGGCAGGGACCATTCAGTACTTC. V gene TRBV12-3 or TRBV12-4 combines with J gene TRBJ2-4; tentatively, D is TRBD1 or TRBD2 (5 bases each). Between the trimmed V and J ends, which lost 6 bases and 9 bases, there was a span of 12 bases. The CDR3 extends over 12 amino acids.

The genes are TRBV27 and TRBJ2-3; TRBD2 matches at 7 bases. The CDR3 runs 18 residues. V trimming: 5 bases; J trimming: 1 base; junction bases outside the gene matches: 15. Per germline, CDR1 MNHEY and CDR2 SMNVEV (reference sequence). The CDR3 coding sequence is TGTGCCAGCAGTGTCGTTTTGTCGAGCGGGGCCCGCACAGATACGCAGTATTTT. It specifies CASSVVLSSGARTDTQYF.

This clonotype came up a few times. The V call is TRBV4-2, the J call TRBJ1-1, with a tentative D call TRBD1 (5 bases). This CDR3 region has 13 residues. V was shortened by 4 bases and J by 2 bases, with 8 bases between the two germline ends. Germline V gives CDR1 LGHNA, CDR2 YNFKEQ. The CDR3 loop reads CASSPQGNTEAFF. Written as DNA, the CDR3 is TGTGCCAGCAGCCCCCAGGGTAACACTGAAGCTTTCTTT.

This chain links TRBV7-9 with TRBJ2-3; D is unresolved. V was cut by 3 bases and J by 2 bases, with 9 bases left in between. There are 14 residues in the CDR3. CDR1 is SEHNR and CDR2 is FQNEAQ in the germline V gene (reference sequence). The CDR3 protein is CASSFGKNTDTQYF. The DNA for the CDR3 is TGTGCCAGCAGCTTCGGTAAAAACACAGATACGCAGTATTTT.

V and J are TRBV9 and TRBJ1-2; no clear D gene. V was shortened by 0 bases and J by 4 bases, with 13 bases between the two germline ends. The CDR3 spans 15 residues. Germline CDR1 SGDLS, CDR2 YYNGEE. CDR3 region: CASSVDLSGLYGYTF. CDR3 nucleotide sequence: TGTGCCAGCAGCGTAGATTTGTCCGGTCTCTATGGCTACACCTTC. The complete variable domain, with remaining parts taken from reference TRBV9 and TRBJ1-2, reads DSGVTQTPKHLITATGQRVTLRCSPRSGDLSVYWYQQSLDQGLQFLIQYYNGEERAKGNILERFSAQQFPDLHSELNLSSLELGDSALYFCASSVDLSGLYGYTFGSGTRLTVV.

This clonotype was seen a handful of times. The chain employs TRBV6-2 or TRBV6-3 and TRBJ2-3, with TRBD2 identical over 16 bases. Per the germline V gene, CDR1 is MNHEY and CDR2 is SVGEGT. V shed 5 bases and J 3 bases; nucleotides not matched to a gene: 5. CDR3 length: 17 amino acids. CDR3 amino acids: CASSDGTSGGATDTQYF. The CDR3 DNA reads as TGTGCCAGCAGTGACGGGACTAGCGGGGGGGCAACAGATACGCAGTATTTT.

V is TRBV6-1 and J is TRBJ2-2; no firm D call. V lost 3 bases and J 6 bases, leaving 11 bases between the germline ends. The length of the CDR3 is 14 residues. The germline gives CDR1 MNHNS, CDR2 SASEGT. The CDR3 DNA reads as TGTGCCAGCAGTGACCCCCCTATTTCCGGGGAGCTGTTTTTT. It is translated as CASSDPPISGELFF.

This clonotype turned up a few times. The chain uses TRBV9 and TRBJ1-1; D may be TRBD1 (6 bases). V shed 4 bases and J shed 1 base, with 11 bases lying between them. The length of the CDR3 is 14 residues. The germline gives CDR1 SGDLS, CDR2 YYNGEE. The CDR3 DNA is TGTGCCAGCAGCACTGGACAGCAGAACACTGAAGCTTTCTTT. It translates to CASSTGQQNTEAFF. Filled out from reference TRBV9 and TRBJ1-1, the complete variable domain reads DSGVTQTPKHLITATGQRVTLRCSPRSGDLSVYWYQQSLDQGLQFLIQYYNGEERAKGNILERFSAQQFPDLHSELNLSSLELGDSALYFCASSTGQQNTEAFFGQGTRLTVV.